This TCR beta chain was profiled in a study of cytomegalovirus exposure and HLA in healthy donors. General study findings and limits: Reports indicated that the classifier achieved high specificity and sensitivity in diagnosing cytomegalovirus status.

This PCR relied on a set of 60 Vbeta primers and 13 Jbeta primers. The assay was immunoSEQ multiplex PCR, and TCRdb's table has in-frame clones only and misses some. The table lists roughly 80,000 clones, roughly 73% of them singletons, with approximately 16% in the top ten. Note on this clone: The antigen is unknown.

The TCR was taken from a woman aged 40 to 50 in good health and CMV-seropositive. Sequencing was carried out using PBMCs.

The CDR3: CASKPTRNTEAFF. The DNA of the CDR3 is TGTGCCAGCAAACCGACTAGGAACACTGAAGCTTTCTTT. The chain couples TRBV7-2 to TRBJ1-1; no clear D. V shed 7 bases and J shed 1 base, with 10 bases lying between them. This CDR3 spans 13 amino acids. Germline assignment: CDR1 SGHTA and CDR2 FQGNSA.